These 9 T cell receptor beta chains were all obtained from the same sample, sequenced in a study of blood T cell repertoires in COVID-19. The data were produced by immunoSEQ multiplex PCR, yet TCRdb's version contains in-frame clones alone and is incomplete. Of tens of thousands of clones in the sample, about 90% were seen once. Material for sequencing was peripheral blood. Receptors originate from a human donor in a cohort sampled during active COVID-19.

The rearrangement links TRBV13 to TRBJ2-1; 10 nucleotides match TRBD2. This CDR3 comprises 15 residues. Trimming took 3 bases from V and 9 from J; bases not matched to a gene: 8. Germline V CDR1 and CDR2: PRHDT, FYEKMQ (reference sequence). The CDR3: CASSLASGSWAEQFF. CDR3 nucleotide sequence: TGTGCCAGCAGCTTGGCTAGCGGGAGTTGGGCTGAGCAGTTCTTC.

This clone was detected once. V is TRBV21-1 and J is TRBJ2-2; TRBD1 is the table's D call, not checked against the DNA. TRBV21-1 is marked as a pseudogene. CDR3 length: 15 residues. The CDR3 is CASSSGTPNTGELFF. In nucleotides, the CDR3 is TGTGCCAGCAGCTCCGGGACACCAAACACCGGGGAGCTGTTTTTT.

This chain uses TRBV2 with TRBJ2-6; D gene uncertain. This CDR3 region has 16 residues. CDR1 and CDR2 (germline): SNHLY, FYNNEI. Trimming removed 2 bases from V and 0 bases from J, with 8 bases in between. Written as DNA, the CDR3 is TGTGCCAGCAGTGAACGGTCAAGCTCTGGGGCCAACGTCCTGACTTTC. Protein product: CASSERSSSGANVLTF.

The chain combines TRBV3-1 (or the pseudogene TRBV3-2) with TRBJ1-2; 10 positions match TRBD1. The CDR3 loop spans 14 amino acids. Trimming took 1 base from V and 7 from J; bases not matched to a gene: 3. Germline assignment: CDR1 LGHDT and CDR2 YNNKEL (reference sequence). CDR3 nucleotides: TGTGCCAGCAGCCAAGGGGACAGGGGTCGTGGCTACACCTTC. Encoded protein: CASSQGDRGRGYTF.

The chain employs TRBV3-1 (or the pseudogene TRBV3-2) and TRBJ2-1; 8 bases line up with TRBD1. Germline V gene lookup returns CDR1 LGHDT and CDR2 YNNKEL (reference sequence). The CDR3 is made up of 14 amino acids. With 4 bases clipped from V and 5 bases from J, the junction kept 4 bases outside the gene matches. CDR3 amino acids: CASSPTGAHNEQFF. The CDR3 region has the DNA TGTGCCAGCAGCCCGACAGGGGCCCACAATGAGCAGTTCTTC.

The gene calls are TRBV6-6 and TRBJ2-7, with 10 bases aligning to TRBD2. After removal of 6 bases from V and 6 bases from J, the junction contained 11 bases not matched to a gene. The CDR3 loop spans 15 amino acids. In germline, CDR1 is MNHNY, CDR2 SVGAGI (reference sequence). CDR3 coding DNA: TGTGCCAGCAGCTCTAGCGGGAGTGCCCCCTTCGAGCAGTACTTC. Translation gives CASSSSGSAPFEQYF.

The chain is built from TRBV20-1 and TRBJ2-1; no reliable D call. The CDR3 extends over 11 amino acids. Trimming pared 6 bases from V and 9 bases from J, leaving 12 bases between. Germline loops: CDR1 DFQATT, CDR2 SNEGSKA (reference sequence). The CDR3 loop is CSALRAGEQFF. Here the CDR3 DNA reads TGCAGTGCCCTTCGAGCCGGTGAGCAGTTCTTC.

V and J are TRBV7-9 and TRBJ1-5; D perhaps matches TRBD1 (6 bases). Germline lookup yields CDR1 SEHNR and CDR2 FQNEAQ (reference sequence). The CDR3 sequence is 14 residues long. V shed 0 bases and J shed 5 bases, with 8 bases lying between them. The CDR3 loop reads CASSLAGGHQPQHF. CDR3 DNA: TGTGCCAGCAGCTTAGCTGGGGGCCATCAGCCCCAGCATTTT.

This clone was observed once. The J gene is TRBJ2-5, the V gene TRBV4-2; D may be TRBD2 (6 bases). Trimming took off 2 bases at V and 7 bases at J, with 17 bases between the two ends. This CDR3 has 15 amino acids. Germline V gene data show CDR1 as LGHNA and CDR2 as YNFKEQ. CDR3 bases: TGTGCCAGCAGCCAAAAAGGAGGGCTCGCGGGGACCCAGTACTTC. Its protein is CASSQKGGLAGTQYF.